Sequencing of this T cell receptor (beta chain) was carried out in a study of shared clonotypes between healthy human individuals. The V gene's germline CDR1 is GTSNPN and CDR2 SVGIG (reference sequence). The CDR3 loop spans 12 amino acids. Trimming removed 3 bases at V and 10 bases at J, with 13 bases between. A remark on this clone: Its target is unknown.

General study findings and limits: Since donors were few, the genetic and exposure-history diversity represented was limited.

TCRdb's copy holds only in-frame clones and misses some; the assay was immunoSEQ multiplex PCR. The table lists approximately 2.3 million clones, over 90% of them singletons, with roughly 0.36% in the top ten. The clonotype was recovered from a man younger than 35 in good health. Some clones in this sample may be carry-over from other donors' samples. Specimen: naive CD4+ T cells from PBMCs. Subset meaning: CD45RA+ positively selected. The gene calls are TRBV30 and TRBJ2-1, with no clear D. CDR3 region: CAWSGIDGEQFF. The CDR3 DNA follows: TGTGCCTGGAGCGGTATTGACGGGGAGCAGTTCTTC.